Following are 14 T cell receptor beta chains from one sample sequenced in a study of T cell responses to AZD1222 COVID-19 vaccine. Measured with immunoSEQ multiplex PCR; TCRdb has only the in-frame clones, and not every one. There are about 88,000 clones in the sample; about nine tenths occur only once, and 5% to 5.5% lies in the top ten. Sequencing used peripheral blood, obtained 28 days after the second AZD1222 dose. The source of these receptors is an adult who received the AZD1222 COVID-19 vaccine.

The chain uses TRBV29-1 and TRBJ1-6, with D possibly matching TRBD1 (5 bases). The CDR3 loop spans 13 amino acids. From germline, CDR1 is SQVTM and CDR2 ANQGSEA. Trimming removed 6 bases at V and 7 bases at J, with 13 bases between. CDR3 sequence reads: CSVGAGGNSPLHF. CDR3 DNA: TGCAGCGTGGGTGCGGGGGGGAATTCACCCCTCCACTTT.

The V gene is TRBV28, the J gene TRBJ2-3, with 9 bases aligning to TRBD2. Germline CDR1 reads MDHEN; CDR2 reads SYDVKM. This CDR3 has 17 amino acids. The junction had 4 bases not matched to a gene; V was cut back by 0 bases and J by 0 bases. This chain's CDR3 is CASSLWGGGASTDTQYF. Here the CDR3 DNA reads TGTGCCAGCAGTTTATGGGGCGGGGGGGCTAGCACAGATACGCAGTATTTT. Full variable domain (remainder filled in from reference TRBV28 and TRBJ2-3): DVKVTQSSRYLVKRTGEKVFLECVQDMDHENMFWYRQDPGLGLRLIYFSYDVKMKEKGDIPEGYSVSREKKERFSLILESASTNQTSMYLCASSLWGGGASTDTQYFGPGTRLTVL.

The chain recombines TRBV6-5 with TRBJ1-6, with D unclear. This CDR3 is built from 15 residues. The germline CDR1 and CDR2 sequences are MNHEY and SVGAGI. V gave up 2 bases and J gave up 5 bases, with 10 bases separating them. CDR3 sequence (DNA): TGTGCCAGCAGTTACGGCCGAACCGATAATTCACCCCTCCACTTT. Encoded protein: CASSYGRTDNSPLHF.

This CDR3 is CASSLGVTGISYEQYF. As DNA, the CDR3 is TGTGCCAGCAGCTTAGGAGTGACAGGGATCTCCTACGAGCAGTACTTC. The chain couples TRBV13 to TRBJ2-7; 7 bases fit TRBD1. The CDR3 is 16 amino acids. Germline values: CDR1 PRHDT, CDR2 FYEKMQ (reference sequence). The V segment lost 0 bases and the J segment 0 bases; nucleotides outside the gene matches: 5.

CDR3 sequence: CASSLVSTNSDTQYF. The CDR3 DNA reads as TGCGCCAGCAGCTTGGTTTCTACCAACTCAGATACGCAGTATTTT. The V call is TRBV5-1, the J call TRBJ2-3, with no clear D. The germline gives CDR1 SGHRS, CDR2 YFSETQ. CDR3 length equals 15 residues. Trimming removed 0 bases from V and 4 bases from J, with 12 bases in between.

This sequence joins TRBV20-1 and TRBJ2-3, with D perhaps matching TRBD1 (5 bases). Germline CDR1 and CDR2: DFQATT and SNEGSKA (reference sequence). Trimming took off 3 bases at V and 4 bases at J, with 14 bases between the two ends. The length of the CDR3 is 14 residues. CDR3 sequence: CSASAGKNPDTQYF. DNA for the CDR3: TGCAGTGCTAGTGCAGGGAAAAACCCAGATACGCAGTATTTT.

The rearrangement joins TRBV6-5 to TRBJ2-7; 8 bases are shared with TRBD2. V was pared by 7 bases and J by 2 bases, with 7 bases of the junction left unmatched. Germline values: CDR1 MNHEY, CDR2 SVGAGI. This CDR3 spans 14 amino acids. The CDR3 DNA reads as TGTGCCAGCAACCCTCCGGGGGGGGCCTACGAGCAGTACTTC. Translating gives CASNPPGGAYEQYF.

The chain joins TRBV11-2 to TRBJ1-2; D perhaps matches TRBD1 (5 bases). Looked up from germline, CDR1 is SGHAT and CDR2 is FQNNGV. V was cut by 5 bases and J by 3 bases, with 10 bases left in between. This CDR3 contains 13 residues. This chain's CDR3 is CASSPGPHYGYTF. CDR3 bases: TGTGCCAGCAGCCCGGGACCTCACTATGGCTACACCTTC.

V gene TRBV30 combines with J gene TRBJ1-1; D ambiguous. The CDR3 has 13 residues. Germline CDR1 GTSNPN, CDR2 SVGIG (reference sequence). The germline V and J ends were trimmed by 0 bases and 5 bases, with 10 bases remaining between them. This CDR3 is CAWSVQPGTEAFF. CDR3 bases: TGTGCCTGGAGTGTACAGCCCGGGACTGAAGCTTTCTTT.

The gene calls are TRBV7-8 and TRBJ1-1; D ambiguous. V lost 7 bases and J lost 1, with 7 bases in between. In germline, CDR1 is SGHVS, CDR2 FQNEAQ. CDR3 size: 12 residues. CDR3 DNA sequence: TGTGCCAGCAACCCGGGGAACACTGAAGCTTTCTTT. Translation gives CASNPGNTEAFF.

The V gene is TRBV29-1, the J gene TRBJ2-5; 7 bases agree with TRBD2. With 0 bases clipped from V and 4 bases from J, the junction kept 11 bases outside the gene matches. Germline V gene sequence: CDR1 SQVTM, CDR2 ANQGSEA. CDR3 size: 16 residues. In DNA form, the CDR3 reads TGCAGCGTTGAAGATTGGGGGGGGTCTGGAAGAGAGACCCAGTACTTC. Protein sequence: CSVEDWGGSGRETQYF. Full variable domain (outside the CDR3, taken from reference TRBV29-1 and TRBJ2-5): SAVISQKPSRDICQRGTSLTIQCQVDSQVTMMFWYRQQPGQSLTLIATANQGSEATYESGFVIDKFPISRPNLTFSTLTVSNMSPEDSSIYLCSVEDWGGSGRETQYFGPGTRLLVL.

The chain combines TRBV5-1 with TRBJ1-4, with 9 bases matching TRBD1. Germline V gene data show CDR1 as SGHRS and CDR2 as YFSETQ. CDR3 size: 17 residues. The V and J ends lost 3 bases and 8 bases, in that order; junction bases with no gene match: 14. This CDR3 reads CASSSNSGTGNKEKLFF. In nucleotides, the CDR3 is TGCGCCAGCAGCTCGAACTCCGGGACAGGGAATAAAGAAAAACTGTTTTTT.

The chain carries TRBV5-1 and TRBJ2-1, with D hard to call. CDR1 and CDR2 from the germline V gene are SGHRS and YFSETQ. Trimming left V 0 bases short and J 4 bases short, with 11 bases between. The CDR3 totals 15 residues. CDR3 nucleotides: TGCGCCAGCAGCTTGGGCGCAGGTGCTTACAATGAGCAGTTCTTC. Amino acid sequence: CASSLGAGAYNEQFF.

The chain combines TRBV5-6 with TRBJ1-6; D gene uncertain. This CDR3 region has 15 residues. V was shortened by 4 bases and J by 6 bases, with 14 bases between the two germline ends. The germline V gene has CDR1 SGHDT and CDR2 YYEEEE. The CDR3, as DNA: TGTGCCAGCAGCGTTGGGTCGCCCTCTAATTCACCCCTCCACTTT. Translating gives CASSVGSPSNSPLHF.